Listed below are T cell receptor beta chains from one sample, sequenced in a study of T cells in localized non-small cell lung cancer. Measured with immunoSEQ multiplex PCR; TCRdb has only the in-frame clones, and not every one. The table lists 3,000 to 4,500 clones, under 25% of them singletons. Sequencing was performed on lung tumor tissue, taken before any cancer treatment. The receptors here all came from a woman aged 35-75 years with stage I lung adenocarcinoma. Each CDR3 is given with its conserved first and last residue. Fields, in order: CDR3 protein, CDR3 DNA, V gene, clone size, J gene, D gene. The D gene is left open where the match is weak. A row's size may be missing; if present it is once, few, many or a size class.

CDR3aa: CASSLTGNSYEQYF; CDR3nt: TGTGCCAGCAGCTTAACCGGGAACTCCTACGAGCAGTACTTC; v_gene: TRBV11-3; abundance: few; j_gene: TRBJ2-7; d_gene: .
CDR3aa: CASSRSGTEETQYF; CDR3nt: TGTGCCAGCAGCCGTTCGGGGACGGAAGAGACCCAGTACTTC; v_gene: TRBV11-3; abundance: few; j_gene: TRBJ2-5; d_gene: .
CDR3aa: CASSPRPRGGNTIYF; CDR3nt: TGTGCCAGCTCACCCCGTCCGCGGGGTGGAAACACCATATATTTT; v_gene: TRBV18; abundance: .; j_gene: TRBJ1-3; d_gene: .
CDR3aa: CASSALAGVTDTQYF; CDR3nt: TGTGCCAGTAGTGCCCTAGCGGGGGTCACAGATACGCAGTATTTT; v_gene: TRBV19; abundance: .; j_gene: TRBJ2-3; d_gene: TRBD2
CDR3aa: CASSLGQGADGYTF; CDR3nt: TGTGCCAGCAGCTTAGGACAGGGGGCAGATGGCTACACCTTC; v_gene: TRBV11-3; abundance: medium-sized; j_gene: TRBJ1-2; d_gene: TRBD1
CDR3aa: CASSLGQNYNEQFF; CDR3nt: TGTGCCAGCAGCTTGGGACAGAATTACAATGAGCAGTTCTTC; v_gene: TRBV15; abundance: few; j_gene: TRBJ2-1; d_gene: TRBD1
CDR3aa: CASTLRTGPQPQHF; CDR3nt: TGTGCCAGTACCCTCAGGACGGGCCCTCAGCCCCAGCATTTT; v_gene: TRBV19; abundance: once; j_gene: TRBJ1-5; d_gene: .
CDR3aa: CASSVLQGEDGYTF; CDR3nt: TGCGCCAGCAGCGTATTACAGGGAGAGGATGGCTACACCTTC; v_gene: TRBV5-1; abundance: .; j_gene: TRBJ1-2; d_gene: .
CDR3aa: CATQGDSLYEQYF; CDR3nt: TGTGCCACCCAGGGCGACAGCCTCTACGAGCAGTACTTC; v_gene: TRBV10-3; abundance: few; j_gene: TRBJ2-7; d_gene: .
CDR3aa: CATRMGGIGTNIQYF; CDR3nt: TGTGCCACCAGAATGGGGGGGATTGGAACAAACATTCAGTACTTC; v_gene: TRBV15; abundance: .; j_gene: TRBJ2-4; d_gene: TRBD2
CDR3aa: CASSPGASTYEQYF; CDR3nt: TGCGCCAGCAGCCCTGGGGCTAGCACCTACGAGCAGTACTTC; v_gene: TRBV23-1; abundance: few; j_gene: TRBJ2-7; d_gene: .
CDR3aa: CASSMAGAVGTEAFF; CDR3nt: TGTGCCAGCAGCATGGCAGGGGCGGTGGGCACTGAAGCTTTCTTT; v_gene: TRBV11-3; abundance: .; j_gene: TRBJ1-1; d_gene: .
CDR3aa: CASSMGQGGSGYTF; CDR3nt: TGTGCCAGCAGCATGGGACAGGGGGGGAGTGGCTACACCTTC; v_gene: TRBV11-3; abundance: medium-sized; j_gene: TRBJ1-2; d_gene: TRBD1
CDR3aa: CASSVTENYGYTF; CDR3nt: TGTGCCAGCAGCGTGACAGAAAACTATGGCTACACCTTC; v_gene: TRBV9; abundance: medium-sized; j_gene: TRBJ1-2; d_gene: .
CDR3aa: CATADGQLIYNEQFF; CDR3nt: TGTGCCACCGCCGACGGACAGTTAATTTACAATGAGCAGTTCTTC; v_gene: TRBV6-8; abundance: .; j_gene: TRBJ2-1; d_gene: .
CDR3aa: CAWSGSAGTGVGNQPQHF; CDR3nt: TGTGCCTGGAGTGGAAGCGCCGGGACAGGTGTCGGCAATCAGCCCCAGCATTTT; v_gene: TRBV30; abundance: .; j_gene: TRBJ1-5; d_gene: TRBD1
CDR3aa: CASSLAEAYNEQFF; CDR3nt: TGTGCCAGTAGTCTAGCGGAGGCCTACAATGAGCAGTTCTTC; v_gene: TRBV19; abundance: .; j_gene: TRBJ2-1; d_gene: TRBD2
CDR3aa: CASNPGGANEKLFF; CDR3nt: TGTGCCAGCAACCCAGGGGGGGCAAATGAAAAACTGTTTTTT; v_gene: TRBV12-5; abundance: few; j_gene: TRBJ1-4; d_gene: TRBD1
CDR3aa: CASSDGQEGSPLHF; CDR3nt: TGTGCCAGCAGTGATGGACAGGAGGGTTCACCCCTCCACTTT; v_gene: TRBV6-8; abundance: medium-sized; j_gene: TRBJ1-6; d_gene: TRBD1
CDR3aa: CASSIDGQETQYF; CDR3nt: TGTGCCAGTAGTATAGATGGCCAAGAGACCCAGTACTTC; v_gene: TRBV19; abundance: .; j_gene: TRBJ2-5; d_gene: .
CDR3aa: CASTVRGGPETQYF; CDR3nt: TGTGCCAGCACGGTACGAGGGGGGCCTGAGACCCAGTACTTC; v_gene: TRBV6-8; abundance: .; j_gene: TRBJ2-5; d_gene: .
CDR3aa: CAWSVRREGAYTF; CDR3nt: TGTGCCTGGAGTGTCCGAAGGGAGGGGGCGTACACCTTC; v_gene: TRBV30; abundance: few; j_gene: TRBJ1-2; d_gene: TRBD1
CDR3aa: CASSPSRGGGYEQYF; CDR3nt: TGTGCCAGCAGCCCTTCGCGGGGGGGCGGGTACGAGCAGTACTTC; v_gene: TRBV9; abundance: few; j_gene: TRBJ2-7; d_gene: TRBD2
CDR3aa: CASTYNRGNQETQYF; CDR3nt: TGTGCCAGCACATATAACAGGGGCAATCAAGAGACCCAGTACTTC; v_gene: TRBV6-8; abundance: few; j_gene: TRBJ2-5; d_gene: TRBD1
CDR3aa: CATSSRSTGGSYEQYF; CDR3nt: TGTGCCACCAGCAGCCGTAGTACAGGGGGCTCCTACGAGCAGTACTTC; v_gene: TRBV15; abundance: .; j_gene: TRBJ2-7; d_gene: TRBD1
CDR3aa: CASSLDGQGYGYTF; CDR3nt: TGTGCCAGCAGCTTAGATGGGCAGGGCTATGGCTACACCTTC; v_gene: TRBV11-3; abundance: medium-sized; j_gene: TRBJ1-2; d_gene: .